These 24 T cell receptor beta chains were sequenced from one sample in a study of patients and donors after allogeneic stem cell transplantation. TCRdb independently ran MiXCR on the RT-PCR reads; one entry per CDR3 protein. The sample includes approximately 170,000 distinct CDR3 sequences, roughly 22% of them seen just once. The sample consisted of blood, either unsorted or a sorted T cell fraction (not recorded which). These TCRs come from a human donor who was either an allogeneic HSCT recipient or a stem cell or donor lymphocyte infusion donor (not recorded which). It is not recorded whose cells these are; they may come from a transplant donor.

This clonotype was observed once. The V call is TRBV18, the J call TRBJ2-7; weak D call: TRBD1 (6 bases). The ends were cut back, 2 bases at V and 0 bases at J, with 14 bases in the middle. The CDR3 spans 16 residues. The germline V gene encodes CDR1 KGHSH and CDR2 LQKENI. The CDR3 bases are TGTGCCAGCTCACCAAAACGACAGGTTTACTCCTACGAGCAGTACTTC. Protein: CASSPKRQVYSYEQYF. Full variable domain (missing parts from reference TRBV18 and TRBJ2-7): NAGVMQNPRHLVRRRGQEARLRCSPMKGHSHVYWYRQLPEEGLKFMVYLQKENIIDESGMPKERFSAEFPKEGPSILRIQQVVRGDSAAYFCASSPKRQVYSYEQYFGPGTRLTVT.

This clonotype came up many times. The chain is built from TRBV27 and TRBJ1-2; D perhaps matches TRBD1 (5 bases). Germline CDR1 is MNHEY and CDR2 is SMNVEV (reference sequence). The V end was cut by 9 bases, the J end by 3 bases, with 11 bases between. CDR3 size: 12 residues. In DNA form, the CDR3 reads TGTGCCAGTAAGACAGACGACTATGGCTACACCTTC. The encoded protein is CASKTDDYGYTF.

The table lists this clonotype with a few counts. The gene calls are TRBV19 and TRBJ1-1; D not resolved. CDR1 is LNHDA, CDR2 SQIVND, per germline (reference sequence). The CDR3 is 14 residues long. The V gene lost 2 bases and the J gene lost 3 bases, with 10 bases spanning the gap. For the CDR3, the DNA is TGTGCCAGTAGTATAAATGGCTTGGACACTGAAGCTTTCTTT. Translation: CASSINGLDTEAFF.

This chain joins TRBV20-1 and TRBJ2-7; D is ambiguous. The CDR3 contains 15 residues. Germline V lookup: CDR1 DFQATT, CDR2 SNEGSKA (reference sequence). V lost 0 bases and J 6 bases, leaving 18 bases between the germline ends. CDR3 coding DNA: TGCAGTGCTAGAGATCCGGCAGGCCCAAACGGCGAGCAGTACTTC. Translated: CSARDPAGPNGEQYF.

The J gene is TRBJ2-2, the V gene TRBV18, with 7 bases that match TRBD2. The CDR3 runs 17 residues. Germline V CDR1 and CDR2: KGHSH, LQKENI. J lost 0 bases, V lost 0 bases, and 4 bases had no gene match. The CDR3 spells CASSPPGGAANTGELFF. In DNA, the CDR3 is TGTGCCAGCTCACCACCGGGAGGGGCGGCGAACACCGGGGAGCTGTTTTTT.

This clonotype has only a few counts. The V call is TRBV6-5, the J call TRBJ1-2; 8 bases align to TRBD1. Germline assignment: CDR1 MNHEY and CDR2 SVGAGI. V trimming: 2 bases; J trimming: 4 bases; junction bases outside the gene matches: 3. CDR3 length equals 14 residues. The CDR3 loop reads CASSYTDRAYGYTF. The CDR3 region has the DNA TGTGCCAGCAGTTACACGGACAGGGCCTATGGCTACACCTTC.

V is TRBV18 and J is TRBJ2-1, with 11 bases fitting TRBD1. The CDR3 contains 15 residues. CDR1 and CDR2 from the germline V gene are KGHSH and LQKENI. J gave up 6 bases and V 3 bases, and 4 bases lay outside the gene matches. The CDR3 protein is CASSPDRGPPNEQFF. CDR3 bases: TGTGCCAGCTCACCGGACAGGGGGCCCCCCAATGAGCAGTTCTTC.

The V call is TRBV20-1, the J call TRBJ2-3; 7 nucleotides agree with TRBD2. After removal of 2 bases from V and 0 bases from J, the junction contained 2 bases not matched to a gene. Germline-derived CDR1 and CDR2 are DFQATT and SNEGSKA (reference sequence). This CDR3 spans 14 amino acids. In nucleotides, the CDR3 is TGCAGTGCTAGACGGGAGGCTAGCACAGATACGCAGTATTTT. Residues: CSARREASTDTQYF.

The CDR3 DNA sequence: TGTGCCACCAAAGACCCAAGCGGGAGGATCGACGAGCAGTACTTC. Its protein is CATKDPSGRIDEQYF. V and J are TRBV15 and TRBJ2-7; 9 bases are shared with TRBD2. The CDR3 consists of 15 residues. With V trimmed by 7 bases and J by 5 bases, 12 bases remained unmatched. Looked up from germline, CDR1 is LNHNV and CDR2 is YYDKDF (reference sequence).

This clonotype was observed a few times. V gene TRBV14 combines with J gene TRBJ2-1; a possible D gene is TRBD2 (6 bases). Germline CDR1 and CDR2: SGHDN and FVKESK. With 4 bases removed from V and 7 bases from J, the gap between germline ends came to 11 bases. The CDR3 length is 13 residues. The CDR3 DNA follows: TGTGCCAGCAGCCCTAAGGGGAGGAATGAGCAGTTCTTC. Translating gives CASSPKGRNEQFF. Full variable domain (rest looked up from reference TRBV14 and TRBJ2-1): EAGVTQFPSHSVIEKGQTVTLRCDPISGHDNLYWYRRVMGKEIKFLLHFVKESKQDESGMPNNRFLAERTGGTYSTLKVQPAELEDSGVYFCASSPKGRNEQFFGPGTRLTVL.

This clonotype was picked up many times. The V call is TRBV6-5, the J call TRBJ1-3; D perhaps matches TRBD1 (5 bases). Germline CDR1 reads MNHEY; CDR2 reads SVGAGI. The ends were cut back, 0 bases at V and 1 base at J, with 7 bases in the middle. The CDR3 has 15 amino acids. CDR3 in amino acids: CASSYSAGSGNTIYF. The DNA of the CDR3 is TGTGCCAGCAGTTACTCTGCAGGGTCTGGAAACACCATATATTTT.

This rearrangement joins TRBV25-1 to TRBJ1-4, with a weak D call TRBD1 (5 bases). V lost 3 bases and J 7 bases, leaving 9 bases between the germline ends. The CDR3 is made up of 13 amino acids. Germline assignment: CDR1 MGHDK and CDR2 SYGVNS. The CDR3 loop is CASSDPGREKLFF. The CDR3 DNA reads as TGTGCCAGCAGTGACCCAGGGCGTGAAAAACTGTTTTTT.

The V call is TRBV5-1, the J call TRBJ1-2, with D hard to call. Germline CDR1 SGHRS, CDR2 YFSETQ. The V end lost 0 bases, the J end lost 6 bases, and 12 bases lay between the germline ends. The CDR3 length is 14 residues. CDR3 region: CASSLAGSGDGYTF. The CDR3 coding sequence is TGCGCCAGCAGCTTGGCGGGGTCCGGAGATGGCTACACCTTC.

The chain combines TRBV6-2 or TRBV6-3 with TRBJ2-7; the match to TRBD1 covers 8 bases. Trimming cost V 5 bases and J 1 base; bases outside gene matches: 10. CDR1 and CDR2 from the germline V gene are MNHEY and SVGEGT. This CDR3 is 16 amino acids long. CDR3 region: CASSPWRDRRSYEQYF. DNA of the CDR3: TGTGCCAGCAGTCCCTGGCGGGACAGGCGATCCTACGAGCAGTACTTC.

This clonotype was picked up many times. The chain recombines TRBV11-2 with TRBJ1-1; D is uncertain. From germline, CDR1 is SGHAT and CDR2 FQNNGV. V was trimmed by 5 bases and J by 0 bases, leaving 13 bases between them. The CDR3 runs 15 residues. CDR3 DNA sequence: TGTGCCAGCAGCCGCTTCGGAAACTTGAACACTGAAGCTTTCTTT. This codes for CASSRFGNLNTEAFF.

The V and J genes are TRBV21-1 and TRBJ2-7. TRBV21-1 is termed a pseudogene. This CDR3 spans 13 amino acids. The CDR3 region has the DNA TGTGCCAGCAGCAACGGGCAGTCCCACGAGCAGTACTTC. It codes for CASSNGQSHEQYF.

The CDR3, as DNA: TGTGCCAGTAGTCCCGGTTGGGGGCCGGGATATGGCTACACCTTC. Its translation: CASSPGWGPGYGYTF. The chain couples TRBV19 to TRBJ1-2; perhaps TRBD1 as D (6 bases). The CDR3 loop spans 15 amino acids. V was shortened by 5 bases and J by 5 bases, with 18 bases between the two germline ends. The germline CDR1 and CDR2 sequences are LNHDA and SQIVND (reference sequence).

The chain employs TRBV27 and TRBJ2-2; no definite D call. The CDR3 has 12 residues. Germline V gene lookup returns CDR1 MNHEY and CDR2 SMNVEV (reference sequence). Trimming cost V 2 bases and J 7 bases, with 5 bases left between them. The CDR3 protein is CASSLSVGELFF. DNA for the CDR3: TGTGCCAGCAGTTTAAGTGTCGGGGAGCTGTTTTTT.

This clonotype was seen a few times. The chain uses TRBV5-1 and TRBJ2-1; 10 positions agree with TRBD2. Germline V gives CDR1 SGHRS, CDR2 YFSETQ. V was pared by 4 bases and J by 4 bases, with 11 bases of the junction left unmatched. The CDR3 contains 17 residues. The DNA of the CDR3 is TGCGCCAGCAGCCTCTCAATAGCGGGAGGAGTTTACAATGAGCAGTTCTTC. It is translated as CASSLSIAGGVYNEQFF.

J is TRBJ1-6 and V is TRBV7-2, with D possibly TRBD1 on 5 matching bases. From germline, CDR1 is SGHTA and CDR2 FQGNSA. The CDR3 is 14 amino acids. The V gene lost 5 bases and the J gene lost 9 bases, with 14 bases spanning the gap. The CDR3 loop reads CASSTRERGSPLHF. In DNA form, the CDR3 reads TGTGCCAGCAGCACCAGGGAACGGGGTTCACCCCTCCACTTT.

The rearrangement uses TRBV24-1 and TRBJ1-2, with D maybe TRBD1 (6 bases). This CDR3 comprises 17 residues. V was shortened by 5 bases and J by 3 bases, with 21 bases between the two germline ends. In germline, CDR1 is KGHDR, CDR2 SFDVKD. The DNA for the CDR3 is TGTGCCACCAGTGGCGACAGGAAGGATCGCCCCTACTATGGCTACACCTTC. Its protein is CATSGDRKDRPYYGYTF.

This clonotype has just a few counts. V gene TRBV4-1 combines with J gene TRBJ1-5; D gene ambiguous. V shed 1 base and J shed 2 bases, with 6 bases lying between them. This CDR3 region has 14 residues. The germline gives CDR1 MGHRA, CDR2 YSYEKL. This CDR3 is CASSQVGRNQPQHF. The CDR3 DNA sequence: TGCGCCAGCAGCCAAGTAGGCCGCAATCAGCCCCAGCATTTT.

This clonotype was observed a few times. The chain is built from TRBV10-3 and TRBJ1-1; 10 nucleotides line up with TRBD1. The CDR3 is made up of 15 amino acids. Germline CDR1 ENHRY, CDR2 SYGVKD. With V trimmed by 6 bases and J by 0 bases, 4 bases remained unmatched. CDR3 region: CAIRTGGGLNTEAFF. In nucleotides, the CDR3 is TGTGCCATCAGGACAGGGGGCGGCCTGAACACTGAAGCTTTCTTT.

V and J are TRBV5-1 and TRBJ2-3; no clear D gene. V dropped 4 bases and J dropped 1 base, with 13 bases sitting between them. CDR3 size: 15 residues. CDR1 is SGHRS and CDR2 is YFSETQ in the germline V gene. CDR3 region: CASSTWGRGTDTQYF. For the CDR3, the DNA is TGCGCCAGCAGCACTTGGGGTAGGGGCACAGATACGCAGTATTTT.